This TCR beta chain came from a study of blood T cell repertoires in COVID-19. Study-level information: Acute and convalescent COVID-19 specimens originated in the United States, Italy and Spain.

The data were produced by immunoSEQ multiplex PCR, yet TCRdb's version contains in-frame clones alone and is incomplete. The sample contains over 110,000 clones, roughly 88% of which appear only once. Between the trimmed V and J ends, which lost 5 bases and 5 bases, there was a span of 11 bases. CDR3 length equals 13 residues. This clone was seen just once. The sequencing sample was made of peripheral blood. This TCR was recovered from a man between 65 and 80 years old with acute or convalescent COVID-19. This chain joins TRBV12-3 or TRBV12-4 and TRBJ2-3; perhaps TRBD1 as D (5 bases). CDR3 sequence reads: CASSPQRGDTQYF. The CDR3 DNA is TGTGCCAGCAGTCCCCAAAGGGGAGATACGCAGTATTTT.